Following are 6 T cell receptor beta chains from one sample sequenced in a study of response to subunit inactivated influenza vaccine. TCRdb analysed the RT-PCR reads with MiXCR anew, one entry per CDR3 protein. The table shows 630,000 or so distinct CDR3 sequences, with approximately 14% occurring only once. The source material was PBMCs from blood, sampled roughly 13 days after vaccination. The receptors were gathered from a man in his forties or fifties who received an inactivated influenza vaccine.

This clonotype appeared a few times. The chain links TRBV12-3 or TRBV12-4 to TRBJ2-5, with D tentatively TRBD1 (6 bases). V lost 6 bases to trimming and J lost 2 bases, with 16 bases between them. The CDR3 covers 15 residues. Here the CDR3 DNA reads TGTGCCAGCAGCTTTCCCCAGGGGCCACAAGAGACCCAGTACTTC. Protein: CASSFPQGPQETQYF.

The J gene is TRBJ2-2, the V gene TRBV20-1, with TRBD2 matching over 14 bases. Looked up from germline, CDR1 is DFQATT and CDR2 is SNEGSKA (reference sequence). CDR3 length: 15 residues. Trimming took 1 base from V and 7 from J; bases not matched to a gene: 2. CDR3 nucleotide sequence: TGCAGTGCTAGAGGGACTAGCGGGAGGCTCGGGGAGCTGTTTTTT. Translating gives CSARGTSGRLGELFF.

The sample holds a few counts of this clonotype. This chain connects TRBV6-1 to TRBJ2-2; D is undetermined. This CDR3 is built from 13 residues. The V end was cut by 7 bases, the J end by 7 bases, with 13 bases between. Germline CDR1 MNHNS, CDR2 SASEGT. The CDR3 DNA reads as TGTGCCAGCATCCGACCGGTACACGGGGAGCTGTTTTTT. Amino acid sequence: CASIRPVHGELFF.

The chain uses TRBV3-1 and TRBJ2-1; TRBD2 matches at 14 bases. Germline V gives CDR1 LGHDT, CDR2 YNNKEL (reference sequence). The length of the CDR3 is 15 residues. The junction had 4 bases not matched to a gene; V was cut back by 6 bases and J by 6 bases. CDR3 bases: TGTGCCAGCAGTCGAGGGACTAGCGGGGGCAATGAGCAGTTCTTC. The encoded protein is CASSRGTSGGNEQFF.

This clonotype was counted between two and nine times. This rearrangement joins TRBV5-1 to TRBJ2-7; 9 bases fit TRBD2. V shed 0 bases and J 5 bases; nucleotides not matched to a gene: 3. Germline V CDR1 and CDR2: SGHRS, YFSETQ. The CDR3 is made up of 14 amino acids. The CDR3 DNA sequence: TGCGCCAGCAGCTTGGGGACTAGCGAACACGAGCAGTACTTC. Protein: CASSLGTSEHEQYF.

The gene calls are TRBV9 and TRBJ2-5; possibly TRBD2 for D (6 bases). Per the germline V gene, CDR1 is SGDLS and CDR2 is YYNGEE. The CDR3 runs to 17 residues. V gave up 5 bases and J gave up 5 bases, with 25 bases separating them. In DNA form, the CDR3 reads TGTGCCAGCAGTCTGAGCGTAGGACTACGAAAAGAGGAGACCCAGTACTTC. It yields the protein CASSLSVGLRKEETQYF. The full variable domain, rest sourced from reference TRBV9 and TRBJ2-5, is DSGVTQTPKHLITATGQRVTLRCSPRSGDLSVYWYQQSLDQGLQFLIQYYNGEERAKGNILERFSAQQFPDLHSELNLSSLELGDSALYFCASSLSVGLRKEETQYFGPGTRLLVL.